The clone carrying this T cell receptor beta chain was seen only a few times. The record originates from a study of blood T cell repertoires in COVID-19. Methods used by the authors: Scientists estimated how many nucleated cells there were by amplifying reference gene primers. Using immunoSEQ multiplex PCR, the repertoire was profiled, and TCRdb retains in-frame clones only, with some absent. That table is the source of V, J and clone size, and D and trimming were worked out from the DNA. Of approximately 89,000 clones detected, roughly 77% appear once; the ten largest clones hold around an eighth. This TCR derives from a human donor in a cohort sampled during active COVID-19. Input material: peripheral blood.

CDR3 in amino acids: CASSQGPRNQPQHF. As DNA, the CDR3 is TGTGCCAGCAGCCAGGGGCCCCGCAATCAGCCCCAGCATTTT. This sequence joins TRBV6-5 and TRBJ1-5; D perhaps matches TRBD1 (6 bases). V was pared by 6 bases and J by 2 bases, with 11 bases between. Per the germline V gene, CDR1 is MNHEY and CDR2 is SVGAGI. This CDR3 is built from 14 residues.